The entry that follows covers one T cell receptor (beta chain) sequence. Which antigen it targets is not known. The record has no base qualities; no much larger clone is one base away. TCRbeta CDR3 regions were amplified from genomic DNA by means of the immunoSEQ Assay, a bias-controlled multiplex PCR. Regarding the original processing steps: Nucleated cell counts per sample were estimated from amplification of reference gene primers within the assay. To quantify the absolute abundance of each unique TCRbeta CDR3 rearrangement, sequence reads were collapsed and filtered. For each sample, productive Simpson clonality was calculated as the square root of Simpson's diversity index over productive rearrangements. Imported from immuneACCESS, the table was reduced by TCRdb to in-frame sequences with V and J called. These copies leave out some clones; in studies compared against another copy, an unresolved V gene accounts for under half, and the cause of the remainder is not known. The DNA was the basis for D and trimming; V, J and clone size are from that table. The sample profile shows about 190,000 clones; over 70% of them were found once. The ten top clones hold about 7.2% of the sample.

Each collaborating institution followed its own protocols to collect whole blood in K2EDTA tubes. Collaborator samples were shipped for TCRbeta analysis as frozen whole blood, isolated PBMCs, or DNA extracted from either sample type. From cysteine to phenylalanine, the CDR3 is 12 amino acids long. Only the CDR3 DNA stays, 36 bases, in frame from base 1. The germline V gene gives CDR1 as MNHEY and CDR2 as SVGAGI. V loses 11 bases at its end and J loses 0 bases; junction bases beyond the gene matches: 4. This sample is part of a study of blood T cell repertoires in COVID-19 (dated by TCRdb to 2018 to 2021). About the full investigation: Samples from collaborators originated in the United States, Italy and Spain and spanned both the acute and convalescent phases of COVID-19. The material from the prospective study consisted of cDNA or gDNA derived from T cells, B-cell-depleted T cells, or PBMCs. Subjects who had been exposed to COVID-19, were actively infected with it, or had recovered from it provided the deeply sampled blood TCRbeta repertoires that made up the dataset. The repertoires were released in a freely available public database intended as a resource for research on the immune response to SARS-CoV-2. The samples were drawn from the first 160 participants of the ongoing ImmuneRACE study and from 1,254 subjects provided by 6 global collaborators. Nearly every sample came with metadata listing a de-identified subject ID, COVID-19 status, age in years and sex. Where available, HLA class I and class II types were obtained from metadata supplied by the sample provider rather than from assay-based typing. The study at large found these results: How much clinical and demographic metadata was included differed by source and by participant, and the metadata was provided uncurated.

The rearrangement combines TRBV6-5 with TRBJ2-7, and 7 junction bases match TRBD1. This TCR derives from a man in his sixties with acute or convalescent COVID-19. Material: peripheral blood. The CDR3 sequence is CAVQGNSYEQYF. The DNA is as follows: TGTGCCGTACAGGGGAACTCCTACGAGCAGTACTTC.